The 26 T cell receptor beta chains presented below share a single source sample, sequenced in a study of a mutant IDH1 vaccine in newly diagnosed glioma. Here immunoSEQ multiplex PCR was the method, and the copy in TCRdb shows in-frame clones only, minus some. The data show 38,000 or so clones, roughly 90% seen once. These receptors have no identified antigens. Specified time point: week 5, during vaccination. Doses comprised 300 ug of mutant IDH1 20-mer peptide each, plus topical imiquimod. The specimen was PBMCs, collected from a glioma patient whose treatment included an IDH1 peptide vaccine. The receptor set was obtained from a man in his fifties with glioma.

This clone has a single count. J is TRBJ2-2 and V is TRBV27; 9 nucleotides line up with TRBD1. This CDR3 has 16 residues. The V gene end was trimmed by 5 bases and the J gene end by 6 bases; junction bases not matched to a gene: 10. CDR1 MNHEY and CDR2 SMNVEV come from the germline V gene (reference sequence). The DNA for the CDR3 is TGTGCCAGCAGTCTCTCGGGACAGGGTTTATCCGGGGAGCTGTTTTTT. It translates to CASSLSGQGLSGELFF.

Here the CDR3 reads CASTLEGYSNQPQHF. The CDR3 DNA reads TGTGCCAGCACCCTTGAGGGGTATAGCAATCAGCCCCAGCATTTT. The V call is TRBV6-6, the J call TRBJ1-5, with a weak D call TRBD1 (5 bases). The CDR3 sequence is 15 residues long. Trimming removed 7 bases at V and 0 bases at J, with 13 bases between. From germline, CDR1 is MNHNY and CDR2 SVGAGI (reference sequence).

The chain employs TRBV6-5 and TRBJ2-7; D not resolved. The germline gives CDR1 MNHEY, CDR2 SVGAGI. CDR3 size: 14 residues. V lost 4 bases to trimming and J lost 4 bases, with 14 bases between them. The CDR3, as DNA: TGTGCCAGCAGTTCCTTCGACCGTTCATACGAGCAGTACTTC. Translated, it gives CASSSFDRSYEQYF.

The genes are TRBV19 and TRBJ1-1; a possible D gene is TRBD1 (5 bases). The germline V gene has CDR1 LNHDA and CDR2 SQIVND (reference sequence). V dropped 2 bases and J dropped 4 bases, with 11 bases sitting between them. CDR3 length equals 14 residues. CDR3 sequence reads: CASSIKPRGTEAFF. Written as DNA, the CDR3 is TGTGCCAGTAGTATAAAACCAAGGGGCACTGAAGCTTTCTTT.

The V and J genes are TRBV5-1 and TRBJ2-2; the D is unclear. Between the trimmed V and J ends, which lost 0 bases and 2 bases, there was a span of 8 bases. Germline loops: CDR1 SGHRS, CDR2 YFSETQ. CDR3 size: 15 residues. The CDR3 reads CASSLAAPNTGELFF. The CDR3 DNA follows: TGCGCCAGCAGCTTGGCGGCACCTAACACCGGGGAGCTGTTTTTT.

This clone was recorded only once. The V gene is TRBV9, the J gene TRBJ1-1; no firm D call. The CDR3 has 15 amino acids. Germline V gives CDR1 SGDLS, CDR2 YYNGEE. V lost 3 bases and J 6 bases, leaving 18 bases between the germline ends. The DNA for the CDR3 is TGTGCCAGCAGCGCCACGGACCACCTCGGCGCTGAAGCTTTCTTT. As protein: CASSATDHLGAEAFF.

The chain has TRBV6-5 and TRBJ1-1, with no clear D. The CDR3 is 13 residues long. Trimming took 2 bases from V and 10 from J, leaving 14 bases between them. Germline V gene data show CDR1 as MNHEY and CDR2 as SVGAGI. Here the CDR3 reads CASSYDPQSRAFF. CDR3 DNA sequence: TGTGCCAGCAGTTACGATCCCCAAAGCCGAGCTTTCTTT.

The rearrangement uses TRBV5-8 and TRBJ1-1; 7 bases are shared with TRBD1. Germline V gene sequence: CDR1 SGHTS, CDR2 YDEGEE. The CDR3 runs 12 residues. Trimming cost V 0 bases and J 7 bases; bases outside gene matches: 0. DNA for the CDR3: TGTGCCAGCAGCTTGGCAGGGGGTGAAGCTTTCTTT. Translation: CASSLAGGEAFF.

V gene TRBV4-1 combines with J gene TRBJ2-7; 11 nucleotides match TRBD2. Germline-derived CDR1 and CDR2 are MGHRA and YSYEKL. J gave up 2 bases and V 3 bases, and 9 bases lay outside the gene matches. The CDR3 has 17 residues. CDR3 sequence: CASSQPTSGTKTYEQYF. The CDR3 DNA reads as TGCGCCAGCAGCCAGCCGACTAGCGGGACTAAAACCTACGAGCAGTACTTC.

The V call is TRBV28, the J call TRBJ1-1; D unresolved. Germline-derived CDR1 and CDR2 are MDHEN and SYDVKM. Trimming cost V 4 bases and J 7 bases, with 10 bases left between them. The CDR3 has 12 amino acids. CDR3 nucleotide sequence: TGTGCCAGCAGTTCCCTCGCCCGTGAAGCTTTCTTT. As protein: CASSSLAREAFF.

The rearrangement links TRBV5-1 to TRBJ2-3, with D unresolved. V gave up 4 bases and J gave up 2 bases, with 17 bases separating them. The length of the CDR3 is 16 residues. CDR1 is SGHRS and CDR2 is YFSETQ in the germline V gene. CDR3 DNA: TGCGCCAGCAGCGTCCGGGCTTCCGGACCCACAGATACGCAGTATTTT. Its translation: CASSVRASGPTDTQYF.

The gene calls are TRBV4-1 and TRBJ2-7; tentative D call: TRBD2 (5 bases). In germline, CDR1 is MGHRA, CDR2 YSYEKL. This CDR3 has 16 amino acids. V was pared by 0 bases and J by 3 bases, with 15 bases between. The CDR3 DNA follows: TGCGCCAGCAGCCAAGATCCGGCCAGCGGCCTCTACGAGCAGTACTTC. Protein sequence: CASSQDPASGLYEQYF.

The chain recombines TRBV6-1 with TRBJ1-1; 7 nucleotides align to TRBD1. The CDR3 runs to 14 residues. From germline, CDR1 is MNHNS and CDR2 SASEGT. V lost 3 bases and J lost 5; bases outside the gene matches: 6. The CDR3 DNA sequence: TGTGCCAGCAGTGAGCAGGACAGGTTTACTGAAGCTTTCTTT. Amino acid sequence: CASSEQDRFTEAFF.

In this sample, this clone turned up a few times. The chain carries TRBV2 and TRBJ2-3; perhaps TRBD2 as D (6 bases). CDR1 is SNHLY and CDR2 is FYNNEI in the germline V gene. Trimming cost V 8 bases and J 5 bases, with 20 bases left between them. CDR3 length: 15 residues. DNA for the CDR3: TGTGCCAGCGTCAGTTCTAGCGTCCTAGGAGATACGCAGTATTTT. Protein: CASVSSSVLGDTQYF.

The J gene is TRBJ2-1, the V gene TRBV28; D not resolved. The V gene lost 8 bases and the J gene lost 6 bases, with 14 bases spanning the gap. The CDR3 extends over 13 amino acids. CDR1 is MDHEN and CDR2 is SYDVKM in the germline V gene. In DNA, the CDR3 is TGTGCCAGCTCTTCCCTGGAATCCAATGAGCAGTTCTTC. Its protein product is CASSSLESNEQFF.

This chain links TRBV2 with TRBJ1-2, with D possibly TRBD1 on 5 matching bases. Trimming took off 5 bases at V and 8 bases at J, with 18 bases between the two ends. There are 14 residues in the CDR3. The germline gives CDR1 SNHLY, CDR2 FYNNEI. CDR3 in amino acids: CASSKQGFTIGYTF. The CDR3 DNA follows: TGTGCCAGCAGTAAGCAGGGATTTACGATAGGCTACACCTTC.

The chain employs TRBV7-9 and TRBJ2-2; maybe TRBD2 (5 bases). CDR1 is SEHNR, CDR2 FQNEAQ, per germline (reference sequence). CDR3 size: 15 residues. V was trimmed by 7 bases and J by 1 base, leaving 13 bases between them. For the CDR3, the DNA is TGTGCCAGCACCACTACGGGGATGAACACCGGGGAGCTGTTTTTT. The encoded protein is CASTTTGMNTGELFF.

For the CDR3, the DNA is TGTGCCAGCAGTGTTCGGGACAGGGGAATTGATGAGCAGTTCTTC. Translation gives CASSVRDRGIDEQFF. The J gene is TRBJ2-1, the V gene TRBV2; 10 bases line up with TRBD1. This CDR3 has 15 amino acids. Looked up from germline, CDR1 is SNHLY and CDR2 is FYNNEI. With V trimmed by 4 bases and J by 8 bases, 8 bases remained unmatched.

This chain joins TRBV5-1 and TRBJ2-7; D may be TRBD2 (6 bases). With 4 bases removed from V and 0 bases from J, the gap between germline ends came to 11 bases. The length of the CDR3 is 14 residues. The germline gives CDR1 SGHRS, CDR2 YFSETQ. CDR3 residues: CASSLGGNSYEQYF. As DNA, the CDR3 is TGCGCCAGCAGCCTCGGCGGGAACTCCTACGAGCAGTACTTC. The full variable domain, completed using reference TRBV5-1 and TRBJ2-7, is KAGVTQTPRYLIKTRGQQVTLSCSPISGHRSVSWYQQTPGQGLQFLFEYFSETQRNKGNFPGRFSGRQFSNSRSEMNVSTLELGDSALYLCASSLGGNSYEQYFGPGTRLTVT.

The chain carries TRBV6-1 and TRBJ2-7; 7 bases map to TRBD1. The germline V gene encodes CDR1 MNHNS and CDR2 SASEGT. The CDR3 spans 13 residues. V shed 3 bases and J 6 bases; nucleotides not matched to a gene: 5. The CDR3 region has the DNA TGTGCCAGCAGTGACAGACAGGGTCTCGAGCAGTACTTC. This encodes CASSDRQGLEQYF.

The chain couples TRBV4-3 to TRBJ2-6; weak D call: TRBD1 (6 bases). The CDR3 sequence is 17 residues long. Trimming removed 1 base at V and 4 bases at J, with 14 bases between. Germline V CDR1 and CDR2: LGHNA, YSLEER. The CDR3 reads CASSQGSDSTGANVLTF. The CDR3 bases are TGCGCCAGCAGCCAAGGATCGGACAGCACCGGGGCCAACGTCCTGACTTTC.

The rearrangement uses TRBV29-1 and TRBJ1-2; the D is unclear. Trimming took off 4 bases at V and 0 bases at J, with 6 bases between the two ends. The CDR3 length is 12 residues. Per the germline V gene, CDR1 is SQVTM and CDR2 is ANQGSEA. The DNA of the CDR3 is TGCAGCGTTGCTGCCTCTAACTATGGCTACACCTTC. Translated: CSVAASNYGYTF. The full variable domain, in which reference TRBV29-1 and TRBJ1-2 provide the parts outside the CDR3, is SAVISQKPSRDICQRGTSLTIQCQVDSQVTMMFWYRQQPGQSLTLIATANQGSEATYESGFVIDKFPISRPNLTFSTLTVSNMSPEDSSIYLCSVAASNYGYTFGSGTRLTVV.

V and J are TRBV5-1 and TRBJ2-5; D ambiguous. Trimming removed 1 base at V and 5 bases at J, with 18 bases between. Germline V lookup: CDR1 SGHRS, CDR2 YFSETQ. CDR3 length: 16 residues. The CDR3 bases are TGCGCCAGCAGCTTGCAAGGATCTAGGTCCGCGGAGACCCAGTACTTC. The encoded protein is CASSLQGSRSAETQYF.

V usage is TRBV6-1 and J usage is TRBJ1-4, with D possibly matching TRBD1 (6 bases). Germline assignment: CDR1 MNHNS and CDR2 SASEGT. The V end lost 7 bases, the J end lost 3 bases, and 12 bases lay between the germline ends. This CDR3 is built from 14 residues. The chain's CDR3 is CASKIQGSNEKLFF. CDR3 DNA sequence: TGTGCCAGCAAGATACAGGGATCTAATGAAAAACTGTTTTTT.

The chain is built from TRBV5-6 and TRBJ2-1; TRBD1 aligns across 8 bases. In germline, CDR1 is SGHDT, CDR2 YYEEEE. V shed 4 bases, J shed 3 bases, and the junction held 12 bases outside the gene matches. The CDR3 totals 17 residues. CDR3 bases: TGTGCCAGCAGCGGAGCCGCCGGACAGGGCTTCTACAATGAGCAGTTCTTC. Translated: CASSGAAGQGFYNEQFF.

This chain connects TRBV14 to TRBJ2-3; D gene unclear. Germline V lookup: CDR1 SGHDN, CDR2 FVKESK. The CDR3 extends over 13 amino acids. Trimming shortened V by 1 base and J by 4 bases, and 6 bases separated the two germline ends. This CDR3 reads CASSQARSDTQYF. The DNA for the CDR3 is TGTGCCAGCAGCCAAGCCCGTTCAGATACGCAGTATTTT.